This T cell receptor beta chain originates from a study of T cells in Graves' hyperthyroidism and ophthalmopathy. Germline V lookup: CDR1 SNHLY, CDR2 FYNNEI. V lost 10 bases to trimming and J lost 6 bases; unmatched junction nucleotides: 5. The CDR3 has 11 amino acids. RNA transcripts yielded amplified TCR beta CDR3 regions. Researchers ran a first-round RT-PCR on the TCR CDR3 using the HTBI primer set. Via MiXCR, TCRdb re-called the multiplex PCR reads, giving one row per CDR3 protein. This table holds 300,000 to 450,000 distinct CDR3 sequences, 14% found once. This clonotype was counted many times. This receptor was identified in a woman aged 55-75 years with Graves' hyperthyroidism. Sample: blood. This sequence joins TRBV2 and TRBJ1-1, with 7 nucleotides matching TRBD1. In DNA form, the CDR3 reads TGTGCCATCAGGGGGTCCTCTGAAGCTTTCTTT. Amino acid sequence: CAIRGSSEAFF.